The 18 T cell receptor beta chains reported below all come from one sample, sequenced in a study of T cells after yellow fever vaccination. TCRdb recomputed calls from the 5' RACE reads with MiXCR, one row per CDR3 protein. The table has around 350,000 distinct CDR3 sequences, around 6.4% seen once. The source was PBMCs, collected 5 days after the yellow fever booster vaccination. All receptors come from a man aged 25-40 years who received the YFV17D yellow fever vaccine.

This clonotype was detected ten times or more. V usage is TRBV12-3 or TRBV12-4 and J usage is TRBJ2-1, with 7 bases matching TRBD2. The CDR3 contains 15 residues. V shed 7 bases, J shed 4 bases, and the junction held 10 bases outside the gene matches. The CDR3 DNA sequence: TGTGCCAGCACCCTCTGGGCTAGCGGTTACAATGAGCAGTTCTTC. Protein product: CASTLWASGYNEQFF.

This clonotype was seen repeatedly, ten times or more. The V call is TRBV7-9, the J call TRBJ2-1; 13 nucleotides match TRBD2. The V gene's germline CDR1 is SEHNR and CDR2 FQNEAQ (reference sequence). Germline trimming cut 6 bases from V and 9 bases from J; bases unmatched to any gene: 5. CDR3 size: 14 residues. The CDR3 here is CASRGTSGKREQFF. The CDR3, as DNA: TGTGCCAGCAGGGGGACTAGCGGGAAGCGTGAGCAGTTCTTC.

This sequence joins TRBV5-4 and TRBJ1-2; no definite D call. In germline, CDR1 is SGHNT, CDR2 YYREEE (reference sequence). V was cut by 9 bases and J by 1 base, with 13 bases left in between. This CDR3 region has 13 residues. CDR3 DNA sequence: TGTGCCATGTCAGGCGGGAATAACTATGGCTACACCTTC. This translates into CAMSGGNNYGYTF.

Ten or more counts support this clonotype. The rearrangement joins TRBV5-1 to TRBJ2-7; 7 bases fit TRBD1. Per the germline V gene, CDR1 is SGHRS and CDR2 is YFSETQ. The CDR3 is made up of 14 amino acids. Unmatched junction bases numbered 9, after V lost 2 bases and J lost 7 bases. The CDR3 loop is CASSLGDSQMEQYF. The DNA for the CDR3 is TGCGCCAGCAGCTTAGGGGACAGCCAGATGGAGCAGTACTTC.

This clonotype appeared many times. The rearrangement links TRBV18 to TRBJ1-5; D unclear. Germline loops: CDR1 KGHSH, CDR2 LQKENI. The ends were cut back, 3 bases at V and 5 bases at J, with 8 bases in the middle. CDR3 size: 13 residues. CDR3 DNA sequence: TGTGCCAGCTCACCGAACAGAGATCAGCCCCAGCATTTT. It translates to CASSPNRDQPQHF.

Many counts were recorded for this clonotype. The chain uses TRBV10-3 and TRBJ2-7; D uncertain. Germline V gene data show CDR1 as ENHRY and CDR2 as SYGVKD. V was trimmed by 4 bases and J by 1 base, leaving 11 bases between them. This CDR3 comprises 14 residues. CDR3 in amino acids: CAISVLMASYEQYF. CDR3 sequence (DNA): TGTGCCATCAGTGTATTGATGGCATCCTACGAGCAGTACTTC.

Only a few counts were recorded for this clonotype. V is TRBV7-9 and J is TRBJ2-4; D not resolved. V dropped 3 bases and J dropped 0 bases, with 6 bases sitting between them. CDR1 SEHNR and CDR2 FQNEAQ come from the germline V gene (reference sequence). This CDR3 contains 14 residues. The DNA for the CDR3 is TGTGCCAGCAGCTTCGACCTAGCCAAAAACATTCAGTACTTC. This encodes CASSFDLAKNIQYF.

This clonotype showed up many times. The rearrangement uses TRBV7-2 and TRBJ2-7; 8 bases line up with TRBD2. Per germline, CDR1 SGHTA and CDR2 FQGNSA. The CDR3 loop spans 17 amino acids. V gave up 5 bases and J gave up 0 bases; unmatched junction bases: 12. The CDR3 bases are TGTGCCAGCAGCCCCGAGCGGGAGAGAGGCCGCTCCTACGAGCAGTACTTC. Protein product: CASSPERERGRSYEQYF. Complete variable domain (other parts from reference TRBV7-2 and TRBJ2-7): GAGVSQSPSNKVTEKGKDVELRCDPISGHTALYWYRQSLGQGLEFLIYFQGNSAPDKSGLPSDRFSAERTGGSVSTLTIQRTQQEDSAVYLCASSPERERGRSYEQYFGPGTRLTVT.

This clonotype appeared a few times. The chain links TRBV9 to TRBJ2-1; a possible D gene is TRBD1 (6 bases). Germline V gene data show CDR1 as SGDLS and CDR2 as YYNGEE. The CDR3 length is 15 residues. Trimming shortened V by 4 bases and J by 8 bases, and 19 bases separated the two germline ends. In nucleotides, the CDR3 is TGTGCCAGCAGCTTCACAGGGTTCGTCGGGGATGAGCAGTTCTTC. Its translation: CASSFTGFVGDEQFF. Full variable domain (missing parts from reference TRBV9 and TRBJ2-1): DSGVTQTPKHLITATGQRVTLRCSPRSGDLSVYWYQQSLDQGLQFLIQYYNGEERAKGNILERFSAQQFPDLHSELNLSSLELGDSALYFCASSFTGFVGDEQFFGPGTRLTVL.

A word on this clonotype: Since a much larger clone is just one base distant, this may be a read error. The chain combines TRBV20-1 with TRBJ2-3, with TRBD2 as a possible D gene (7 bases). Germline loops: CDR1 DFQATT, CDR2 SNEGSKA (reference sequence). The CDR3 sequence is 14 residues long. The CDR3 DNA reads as TGCAGTGCCCGAAGGGGGGGTCCGGCAGATATGCAGTATTTT. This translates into CSARRGGPADMQYF.

DNA for the CDR3: TGTACCTGCTGTTTCGCGGGTAGGCTAGCGGGGACCACAGATACGCAGTATTTT. Translated: CTCCFAGRLAGTTDTQYF. The chain recombines TRBV12-3 or TRBV12-4 with TRBJ2-3; 9 bases line up with TRBD2. This CDR3 contains 18 residues.

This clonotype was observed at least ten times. The CDR3 bases are TGTGCCAGCAGTGAAGGTAGCGGGAGTGGCGGGGAGCTGTTTTTT. This gives the protein CASSEGSGSGGELFF. The V and J genes are TRBV2 and TRBJ2-2; TRBD2 matches 9 bases. Per germline, CDR1 SNHLY and CDR2 FYNNEI. J gave up 7 bases and V 1 base, and 4 bases lay outside the gene matches. There are 15 residues in the CDR3.

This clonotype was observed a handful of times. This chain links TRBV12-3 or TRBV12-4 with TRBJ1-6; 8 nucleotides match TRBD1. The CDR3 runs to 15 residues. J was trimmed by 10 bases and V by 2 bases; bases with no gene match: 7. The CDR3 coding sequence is TGTGCCAGCAGTTTAATCGGGACAGGCTACTCACCCCTCCACTTT. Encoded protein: CASSLIGTGYSPLHF.

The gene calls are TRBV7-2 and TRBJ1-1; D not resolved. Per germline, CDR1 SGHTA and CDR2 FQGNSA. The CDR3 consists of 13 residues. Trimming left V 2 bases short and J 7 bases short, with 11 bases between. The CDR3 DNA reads TGTGCCAGCAGCTTACTCCCATTATATGAAGCTTTCTTT. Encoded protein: CASSLLPLYEAFF. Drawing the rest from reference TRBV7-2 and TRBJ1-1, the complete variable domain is GAGVSQSPSNKVTEKGKDVELRCDPISGHTALYWYRQSLGQGLEFLIYFQGNSAPDKSGLPSDRFSAERTGGSVSTLTIQRTQQEDSAVYLCASSLLPLYEAFFGQGTRLTVV.

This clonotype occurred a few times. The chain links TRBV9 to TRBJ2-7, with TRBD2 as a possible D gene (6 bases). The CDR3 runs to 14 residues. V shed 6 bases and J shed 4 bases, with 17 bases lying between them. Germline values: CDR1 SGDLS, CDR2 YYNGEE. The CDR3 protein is CASTPGGDSYEQYF. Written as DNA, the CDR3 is TGTGCCAGCACCCCCGGGGGAGACTCTTACGAGCAGTACTTC.

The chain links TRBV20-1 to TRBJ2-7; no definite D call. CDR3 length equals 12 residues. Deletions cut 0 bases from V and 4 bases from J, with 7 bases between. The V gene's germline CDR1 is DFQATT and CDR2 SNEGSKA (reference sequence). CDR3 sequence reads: CSARENQYEQYF. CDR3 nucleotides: TGCAGTGCTAGAGAGAACCAGTACGAGCAGTACTTC.

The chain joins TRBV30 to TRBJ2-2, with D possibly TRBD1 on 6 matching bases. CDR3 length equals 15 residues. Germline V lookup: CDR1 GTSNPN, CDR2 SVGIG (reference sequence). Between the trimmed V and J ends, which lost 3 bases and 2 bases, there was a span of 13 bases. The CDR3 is CAWSTGTQNTGELFF. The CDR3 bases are TGTGCCTGGAGCACCGGGACACAAAACACCGGGGAGCTGTTTTTT. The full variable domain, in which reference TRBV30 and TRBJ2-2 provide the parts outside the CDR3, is SQTIHQWPATLVQPVGSPLSLECTVEGTSNPNLYWYRQAAGRGLQLLFYSVGIGQISSEVPQNLSASRPQDRQFILSSKKLLLSDSGFYLCAWSTGTQNTGELFFGEGSRLTVL.

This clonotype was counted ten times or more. CDR3 region: CASSLVTSGVYEQYF. The CDR3 DNA is TGTGCCAGCAGTTTAGTTACTAGCGGAGTTTACGAGCAGTACTTC. The chain carries TRBV12-3 or TRBV12-4 and TRBJ2-7; 8 positions match TRBD2. The V and J ends lost 1 base and 4 bases, in that order; junction bases with no gene match: 6. The CDR3 spans 15 residues.